The source of this T cell receptor (beta chain) is a study of blood T cell repertoires in COVID-19. Using immunoSEQ multiplex PCR, the repertoire was profiled, and TCRdb retains in-frame clones only, with some absent. The sample holds approximately 220,000 clones, around 85% seen once. The germline gives CDR1 MNHEY, CDR2 SVGAGI. The CDR3 runs 15 residues. V trimming: 3 bases; J trimming: 2 bases; junction bases outside the gene matches: 2. The specimen sequenced was peripheral blood. The source is a woman in her fifties or sixties with acute or convalescent COVID-19. V is TRBV6-5 and J is TRBJ1-2; 11 bases map to TRBD1. The CDR3 region is CASSYGDRGNYGYTF. DNA for the CDR3: TGTGCCAGCAGTTATGGGGACAGGGGGAACTATGGCTACACCTTC.